This is a list of T cell receptor beta chains from one sample in a study of blood T cell repertoires in COVID-19. Generated by immunoSEQ multiplex PCR, the TCRdb table keeps only in-frame clones and is missing some. The profile shows 80,000 to 90,000 clones, about four fifths of them singletons. The sample was peripheral blood. Source of these receptors: a woman in her 70s with acute or convalescent COVID-19. Both conserved end residues are part of each CDR3. D genes are given only for firm matches. Some rows have no size entry. The others give once, few or many, or a class for an expanded clone.

-,16,TRBV5-8,TRBJ1-3,-,CASSLYGYSSGNTIYF,TGTGCCAGCAGCTTGTACGGGTACTCCTCTGGAAACACCATATATTTT
-,15,TRBV7-2,TRBJ2-6,-,CASSLGGSGANVLTF,TGTGCCAGCAGCTTAGGAGGATCTGGGGCCAACGTCCTGACTTTC
-,15,TRBV5-6,TRBJ2-5,-,CASSLGPQGQETQYF,TGTGCCAGCAGCTTGGGCCCCCAGGGGCAAGAGACCCAGTACTTC
TRBD1,14,TRBV19,TRBJ1-2,-,CASSHSGRGDGYTF,TGTGCCAGTAGCCATTCGGGCAGGGGGGATGGCTACACCTTC
-,16,TRBV19,TRBJ1-5,-,CASSPSPDYSNQPQHF,TGTGCCAGTAGCCCCTCACCAGATTATAGCAATCAGCCCCAGCATTTT
TRBD1,16,TRBV18,TRBJ1-4,-,CASSQLDRGLNEKLFF,TGTGCCAGCTCACAGCTCGACAGGGGATTAAATGAAAAACTGTTTTTT
-,12,TRBV19,TRBJ1-5,-,CASTTGIQPQHF,TGTGCCAGTACGACCGGGATCCAGCCCCAGCATTTT
-,14,TRBV27,TRBJ2-3,-,CASSPHSRTDTQYF,TGTGCCAGCAGCCCCCACAGCCGCACAGATACGCAGTATTTT
TRBD1,15,TRBV14,TRBJ1-2,-,CASSKDRGNNYGYTF,TGTGCCAGCAGCAAGGACAGGGGAAATAACTATGGCTACACCTTC
-,15,TRBV7-8,TRBJ1-1,few,CASSLQGGFSTEAFF,TGTGCCAGCAGCCTTCAGGGCGGCTTTAGCACTGAAGCTTTCTTT
-,15,TRBV7-9,TRBJ1-4,-,CASSLWAGGDEKLFF,TGTGCCAGCAGCTTATGGGCCGGAGGGGATGAAAAACTGTTTTTT
TRBD1,15,TRBV15,TRBJ2-7,-,CATSRTGDSRYEQYF,TGTGCCACCAGCAGAACAGGGGATTCGCGCTACGAGCAGTACTTC
-,14,TRBV6-6,TRBJ1-6,-,CASRKGDGNSPLHF,TGTGCCAGCAGGAAGGGAGACGGAAATTCACCCCTCCACTTT
-,13,TRBV6-5,TRBJ1-2,-,CASMEGRNYGYTF,TGTGCCAGCATGGAGGGTCGAAACTATGGCTACACCTTC
-,17,TRBV11-2,TRBJ2-6,-,CASSPPTGIAGANVLTF,TGTGCCAGCAGCCCACCTACCGGGATCGCTGGGGCCAACGTCCTGACTTTC
TRBD1,14,TRBV10-3,TRBJ2-5,-,CAISESAGGETQYF,TGTGCCATCAGTGAGTCGGCAGGGGGAGAGACCCAGTACTTC
TRBD2,15,TRBV29-1,TRBJ2-2,-,CSVDGPGGNTGELFF,TGCAGCGTTGATGGGCCGGGGGGGAACACCGGGGAGCTGTTTTTT